This record covers a single T cell receptor (beta chain). The data derive from a study of T-cell memory formation after mild COVID-19. TCRalpha and TCRbeta libraries used 5'RACE with constant-segment primers and UMIs. From the 5' RACE reads, TCRdb called clonotypes with MiXCR, one entry per CDR3 protein. The data contain 250,000 to 350,000 distinct CDR3 sequences, around 15% of them seen just once; the ten biggest clones take up around a fifth. V was pared by 7 bases and J by 9 bases, with 28 bases between. CDR3 length: 17 amino acids. The germline V gene has CDR1 LGHDT and CDR2 YNNKEL (reference sequence).

The source material was PBMCs or a T cell subset sorted from them (not recorded which). This TCR derives from a man younger than 35 who had mild COVID-19 (a few samples of this study predate the infection). Cell type and time point are not known. The V call is TRBV3-1, the J call TRBJ2-4; the D call may be TRBD1 or TRBD2 (8 bases each). The CDR3 DNA reads as TGTGCCAGCAACCCGGGGGGGTACGGACAGGGCCCTACCATTCAGTACTTC. Encoded protein: CASNPGGYGQGPTIQYF.